Listed here are 28 T cell receptor beta chains from one sample, sequenced in a study of long-term antiretroviral therapy in people with HIV. Running of the v3.0 immunoSEQ assay took place at survey level. Measured with immunoSEQ multiplex PCR; TCRdb has only the in-frame clones, and not every one. The sample has some 48,000 clones; about 86% are singletons. The sample consisted of unsorted PBMCs, taken 0.8 years after starting antiretroviral therapy. These receptors were collected from a young woman with HIV.

This clone has just a few counts. V usage is TRBV4-1 and J usage is TRBJ1-2; D not resolved. The CDR3 consists of 13 residues. Germline loops: CDR1 MGHRA, CDR2 YSYEKL. The V end was cut by 0 bases, the J end by 4 bases, with 6 bases between. DNA for the CDR3: TGCGCCAGCAGCCAAGACAGTCTCTATGGCTACACCTTC. Translating gives CASSQDSLYGYTF.

This rearrangement joins TRBV28 to TRBJ1-3; TRBD1 agrees at 7 bases. Germline CDR1 MDHEN, CDR2 SYDVKM. The V segment lost 7 bases and the J segment 0 bases; nucleotides outside the gene matches: 9. The CDR3 is made up of 16 amino acids. The CDR3 loop reads CASTRPGQRSGNTIYF. The CDR3 bases are TGTGCCAGCACCCGACCGGGACAGCGCTCTGGAAACACCATATATTTT. The whole variable domain, remainder taken from reference TRBV28 and TRBJ1-3, is DVKVTQSSRYLVKRTGEKVFLECVQDMDHENMFWYRQDPGLGLRLIYFSYDVKMKEKGDIPEGYSVSREKKERFSLILESASTNQTSMYLCASTRPGQRSGNTIYFGEGSWLTVV.

This clone was recorded a few times. The chain uses TRBV10-1 and TRBJ1-1, with D uncertain. The CDR3 covers 16 residues. The V and J ends lost 0 bases and 1 base respectively, with 12 bases between them. Looked up from germline, CDR1 is WNHNN and CDR2 is SYGVQD (reference sequence). The CDR3 region is CASSESQFPENTEAFF. CDR3 nucleotides: TGCGCCAGCAGTGAGTCGCAGTTTCCGGAGAACACTGAAGCTTTCTTT.

CDR3 amino acids: CASSLVTDHSNQPQHF. The CDR3 DNA is TGTGCCAGCAGCTTAGTAACTGATCATAGCAATCAGCCCCAGCATTTT. The chain is built from TRBV7-2 and TRBJ1-5, with no clear D. V dropped 1 base and J dropped 0 bases, with 10 bases sitting between them. There are 16 residues in the CDR3. The germline V gene has CDR1 SGHTA and CDR2 FQGNSA.

The V gene is TRBV28, the J gene TRBJ1-5, with a possible D match to TRBD1 (6 bases). Trimming removed 3 bases from V and 2 bases from J, with 23 bases in between. Germline values: CDR1 MDHEN, CDR2 SYDVKM. CDR3 length: 19 residues. CDR3 DNA sequence: TGTGCCAGCAGTTTTCCCCGAGCTACAGGGAGTTGGGGCAATCAGCCCCAGCATTTT. Its protein is CASSFPRATGSWGNQPQHF.

The J gene is TRBJ1-2, the V gene TRBV5-1; D perhaps matches TRBD1 (6 bases). The V gene's germline CDR1 is SGHRS and CDR2 YFSETQ. This CDR3 region has 14 residues. Between the trimmed V and J ends, which lost 4 bases and 4 bases, there was a span of 14 bases. The CDR3: CASSLGQSLYGYTF. The CDR3 coding sequence is TGCGCCAGCAGCCTTGGACAGTCTCTCTATGGCTACACCTTC.

The V gene is TRBV29-1, the J gene TRBJ2-5; tentatively, D is TRBD1 (6 bases). Germline CDR1 reads SQVTM; CDR2 reads ANQGSEA. The CDR3 is 13 residues long. V lost 7 bases to trimming and J lost 1 base, with 13 bases between them. The CDR3 region has the DNA TGCAGCGCAGCAGAAGGGGGCCAAGAGACCCAGTACTTC. This codes for CSAAEGGQETQYF.

V gene TRBV7-8 combines with J gene TRBJ2-1; D uncertain. Trimming took 6 bases from V and 3 from J, leaving 21 bases between them. CDR1 is SGHVS, CDR2 FQNEAQ, per germline. This CDR3 is built from 17 residues. The CDR3 loop is CASRSRPTAALYNEQFF. The CDR3 DNA sequence: TGTGCCAGCAGATCCCGGCCCACGGCCGCCCTCTACAATGAGCAGTTCTTC. Variable domain in full (rest from reference TRBV7-8 and TRBJ2-1): GAGVSQSPRYKVAKRGQDVALRCDPISGHVSLFWYQQALGQGPEFLTYFQNEAQLDKSGLPSDRFFAERPEGSVSTLKIQRTQQEDSAVYLCASRSRPTAALYNEQFFGPGTRLTVL.

V and J are TRBV7-2 and TRBJ1-2; maybe TRBD1 (5 bases). CDR3 length: 13 residues. Trimming stripped 5 bases from V and 7 bases from J, with 14 bases between. CDR1 and CDR2 (germline): SGHTA, FQGNSA. CDR3 region: CASSPGPGLGYTF. The CDR3 DNA sequence: TGTGCCAGCAGCCCCGGTCCAGGGCTTGGCTACACCTTC.

The chain joins TRBV19 to TRBJ1-5; TRBD1 aligns across 7 bases. The V segment lost 5 bases and the J segment 7 bases; nucleotides outside the gene matches: 5. CDR1 is LNHDA, CDR2 SQIVND, per germline (reference sequence). The CDR3 covers 13 residues. This CDR3 reads CASSDRVVQPQHF. The DNA of the CDR3 is TGTGCCAGTAGTGACAGGGTAGTACAGCCCCAGCATTTT.

V is TRBV27 and J is TRBJ2-1; D is undetermined. Trimming took off 2 bases at V and 9 bases at J, with 11 bases between the two ends. Germline loops: CDR1 MNHEY, CDR2 SMNVEV (reference sequence). The CDR3 extends over 13 amino acids. The DNA of the CDR3 is TGTGCCAGCAGTTTACAACAGTGGGGTGAGCAGTTCTTC. It codes for CASSLQQWGEQFF.

The gene calls are TRBV5-1 and TRBJ2-5, with 10 bases that match TRBD1. The CDR3 runs 15 residues. J was trimmed by 2 bases and V by 0 bases; bases with no gene match: 1. Germline CDR1 and CDR2: SGHRS and YFSETQ. The CDR3 sequence: CASSLGTGGQETQYF. CDR3 coding DNA: TGCGCCAGCAGCTTGGGGACAGGGGGGCAAGAGACCCAGTACTTC.

This clone has just one count. This chain connects TRBV5-1 to TRBJ2-7, with TRBD1 matching 9 bases. CDR1 and CDR2 from the germline V gene are SGHRS and YFSETQ. The CDR3 length is 14 residues. Trimming cost V 4 bases and J 2 bases; bases outside gene matches: 4. CDR3 sequence (DNA): TGCGCCAGCAGCGTGGGACAGGGTCCCTACGAGCAGTACTTC. Translated, it gives CASSVGQGPYEQYF.

The gene calls are TRBV19 and TRBJ1-2, with D possibly TRBD1 on 6 matching bases. Per the germline V gene, CDR1 is LNHDA and CDR2 is SQIVND (reference sequence). V was trimmed by 4 bases and J by 0 bases, leaving 18 bases between them. This CDR3 comprises 17 residues. CDR3 coding DNA: TGTGCCAGTAGTACACCAGGGGAAGGGACATCTAACTATGGCTACACCTTC. Translation: CASSTPGEGTSNYGYTF.

This clone appeared once. The gene calls are TRBV5-5 and TRBJ2-2, with a possible D match to TRBD1 (6 bases). The CDR3 is 14 residues long. Germline V lookup: CDR1 SGHKS, CDR2 YYEKEE (reference sequence). Trimming removed 9 bases from V and 2 bases from J, with 14 bases in between. CDR3 bases: TGTGCCACATCTAAGGGGGTAAACACCGGGGAGCTGTTTTTT. It encodes CATSKGVNTGELFF. Supplemented by reference TRBV5-5 and TRBJ2-2, the full variable domain reads DAGVTQSPTHLIKTRGQQVTLRCSPISGHKSVSWYQQVLGQGPQFIFQYYEKEERGRGNFPDRFSARQFPNYSSELNVNALLLGDSALYLCATSKGVNTGELFFGEGSRLTVL.

The chain employs TRBV14 and TRBJ1-2, with D perhaps matching TRBD1 (5 bases). Germline lookup yields CDR1 SGHDN and CDR2 FVKESK. Trimming removed 1 base from V and 7 bases from J, with 10 bases in between. This CDR3 has 13 residues. The CDR3 sequence is CASSQGQGLGYTF. In nucleotides, the CDR3 is TGTGCCAGCAGCCAAGGGCAGGGCCTTGGCTACACCTTC.

This clone has a handful of counts. CDR3 DNA: TGTGCCAGCAGTCAAACTACAGGGAACTATGGCTACACCTTC. Encoded protein: CASSQTTGNYGYTF. The chain has TRBV27 and TRBJ1-2; perhaps TRBD1 as D (6 bases). The CDR3 is 14 residues long. The germline CDR1 and CDR2 sequences are MNHEY and SMNVEV (reference sequence). V was trimmed by 5 bases and J by 2 bases, leaving 12 bases between them.

This clone has only a few counts. V usage is TRBV5-6 and J usage is TRBJ1-5, with D maybe TRBD1 (6 bases). The germline V and J ends were trimmed by 3 bases and 0 bases, with 10 bases remaining between them. Germline V gene sequence: CDR1 SGHDT, CDR2 YYEEEE. The CDR3 is 15 amino acids. CDR3 loop: CASSSTGHSNQPQHF. Written as DNA, the CDR3 is TGTGCCAGCAGCTCGACAGGCCATAGCAATCAGCCCCAGCATTTT.

This clone was recorded a few times. This chain links TRBV27 with TRBJ2-1; D remains ambiguous. CDR3 length equals 11 residues. V was pared by 1 base and J by 6 bases, with 1 base between. CDR1 MNHEY and CDR2 SMNVEV come from the germline V gene (reference sequence). CDR3 DNA sequence: TGTGCCAGCAGTTTATTCAATGAGCAGTTCTTC. Residues: CASSLFNEQFF.

The chain carries TRBV27 and TRBJ1-4, with TRBD1 matching 10 bases. This CDR3 has 14 amino acids. V lost 6 bases, J lost 8 bases, and 6 bases stayed unmatched. Germline V gene data show CDR1 as MNHEY and CDR2 as SMNVEV (reference sequence). For the CDR3, the DNA is TGTGCCAGCAGCCCCGGGACAGGGGTCGAAAAACTGTTTTTT. This codes for CASSPGTGVEKLFF.

The chain carries TRBV5-1 and TRBJ1-2; no definite D call. In germline, CDR1 is SGHRS, CDR2 YFSETQ. The CDR3 runs 17 residues. The ends were cut back, 2 bases at V and 0 bases at J, with 17 bases in the middle. CDR3 amino acids: CASSLLGRLQANYGYTF. The DNA of the CDR3 is TGCGCCAGCAGCTTACTTGGACGGCTTCAAGCTAACTATGGCTACACCTTC.

This clone was picked up a small number of times. The rearrangement uses TRBV28 and TRBJ2-7, with 7 positions matching TRBD1. V gave up 3 bases and J gave up 0 bases; unmatched junction bases: 5. In germline, CDR1 is MDHEN, CDR2 SYDVKM. The CDR3 spans 15 residues. The CDR3 loop is CASSFLRDSSYEQYF. As DNA, the CDR3 is TGTGCCAGCAGTTTCCTTAGGGACAGCTCCTACGAGCAGTACTTC.

CDR3 loop: CASSVNRGIGYGYTF. CDR3 nucleotide sequence: TGTGCCAGCAGCGTCAACAGGGGAATCGGCTATGGCTACACCTTC. The chain couples TRBV9 to TRBJ1-2, with 7 positions matching TRBD1. Germline V CDR1 and CDR2: SGDLS, YYNGEE. Trimming cost V 2 bases and J 4 bases; bases outside gene matches: 8. This CDR3 has 15 residues.

The chain links TRBV7-2 to TRBJ1-3, with D perhaps TRBD1 (5 bases). V shed 5 bases and J shed 7 bases, with 21 bases lying between them. Per germline, CDR1 SGHTA and CDR2 FQGNSA. This CDR3 has 16 amino acids. CDR3 sequence (DNA): TGTGCCAGCAGCGAAGGGGTCGGCGGGGGGTGGAACACCATATATTTT. This encodes CASSEGVGGGWNTIYF. The entire variable domain, with the rest obtained from reference TRBV7-2 and TRBJ1-3, is as follows: GAGVSQSPSNKVTEKGKDVELRCDPISGHTALYWYRQSLGQGLEFLIYFQGNSAPDKSGLPSDRFSAERTGGSVSTLTIQRTQQEDSAVYLCASSEGVGGGWNTIYFGEGSWLTVV.

The V and J genes are TRBV7-9 and TRBJ2-3; tentatively, D is TRBD1 (5 bases). The germline CDR1 and CDR2 sequences are SEHNR and FQNEAQ (reference sequence). Trimming removed 1 base at V and 2 bases at J, with 13 bases between. The CDR3 contains 16 residues. CDR3 amino acids: CASSLVRGWDTDTQYF. The CDR3 coding sequence is TGTGCCAGCAGCTTAGTAAGGGGTTGGGACACAGATACGCAGTATTTT.

The chain is built from TRBV7-2 and TRBJ2-7; D uncertain. V was cut by 5 bases and J by 3 bases, with 5 bases left in between. The CDR3 loop spans 11 amino acids. The V gene's germline CDR1 is SGHTA and CDR2 FQGNSA. In DNA form, the CDR3 reads TGTGCCAGCAGCAATGACTACGAGCAGTACTTC. Protein sequence: CASSNDYEQYF.

Concerning this clone itself: One end of the junction fails to match germline, which may point to a read error. V gene TRBV25-1 combines with J gene TRBJ1-2; no firm D call. The CDR3 has 13 amino acids. In germline, CDR1 is MGHDK, CDR2 SYGVNS. CDR3: CASRRADNSGYTF. In nucleotides, the CDR3 is TGTGCCAGCAGGCGGGCCGACAACTCTGGCTACACCTTC.

The chain carries TRBV14 and TRBJ1-4; 7 bases fit TRBD1. The CDR3 runs to 17 residues. Looked up from germline, CDR1 is SGHDN and CDR2 is FVKESK. Germline trimming cut 0 bases from V and 8 bases from J; bases unmatched to any gene: 12. DNA of the CDR3: TGTGCCAGCAGCCAAGAATTGATGGCAGGGGGGCGAGAAAAACTGTTTTTT. It specifies CASSQELMAGGREKLFF.